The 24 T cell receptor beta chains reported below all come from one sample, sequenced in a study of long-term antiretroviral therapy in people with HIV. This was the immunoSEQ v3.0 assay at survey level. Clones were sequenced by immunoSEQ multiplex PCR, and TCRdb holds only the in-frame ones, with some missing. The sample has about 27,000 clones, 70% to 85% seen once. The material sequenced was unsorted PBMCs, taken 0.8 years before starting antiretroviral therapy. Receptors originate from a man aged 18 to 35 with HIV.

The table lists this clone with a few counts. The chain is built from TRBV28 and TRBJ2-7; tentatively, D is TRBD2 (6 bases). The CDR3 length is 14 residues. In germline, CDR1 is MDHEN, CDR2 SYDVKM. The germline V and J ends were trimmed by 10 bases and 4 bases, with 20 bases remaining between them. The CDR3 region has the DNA TGTGCCACAGGATGGCGGGACGGTAGGTACGAGCAGTACTTC. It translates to CATGWRDGRYEQYF.

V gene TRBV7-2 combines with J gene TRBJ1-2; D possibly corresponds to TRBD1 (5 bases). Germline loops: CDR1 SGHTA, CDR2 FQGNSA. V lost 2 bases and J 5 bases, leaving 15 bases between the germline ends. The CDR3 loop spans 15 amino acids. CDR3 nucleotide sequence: TGTGCCAGCAGCTTAAGGCGGGGGAAGGAATATGGCTACACCTTC. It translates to CASSLRRGKEYGYTF.

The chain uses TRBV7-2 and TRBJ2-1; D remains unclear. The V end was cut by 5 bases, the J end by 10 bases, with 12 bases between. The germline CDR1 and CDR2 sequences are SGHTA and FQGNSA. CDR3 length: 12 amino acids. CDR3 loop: CASSQPVKEQFF. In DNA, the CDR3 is TGTGCCAGCAGCCAGCCAGTCAAGGAGCAGTTCTTC.

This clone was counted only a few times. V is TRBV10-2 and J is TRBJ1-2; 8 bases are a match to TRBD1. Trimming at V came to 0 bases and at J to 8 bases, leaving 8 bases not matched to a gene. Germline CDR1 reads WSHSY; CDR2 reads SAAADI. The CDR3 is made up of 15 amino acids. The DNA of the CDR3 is TGCGCCAGCAGTGAGTCCCCGGACAGGGTGGGGGGCTACACCTTC. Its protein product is CASSESPDRVGGYTF.

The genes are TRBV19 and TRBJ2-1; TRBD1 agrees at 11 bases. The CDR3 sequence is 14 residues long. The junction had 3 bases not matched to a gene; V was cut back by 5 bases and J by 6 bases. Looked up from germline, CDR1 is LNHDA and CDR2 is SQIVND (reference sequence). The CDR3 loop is CASSGTGGFNEQFF. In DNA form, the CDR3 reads TGTGCCAGTAGTGGGACAGGGGGTTTCAATGAGCAGTTCTTC.

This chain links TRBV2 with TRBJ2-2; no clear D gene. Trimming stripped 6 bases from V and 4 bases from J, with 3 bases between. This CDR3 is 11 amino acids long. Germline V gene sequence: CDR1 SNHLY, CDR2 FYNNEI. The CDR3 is CASRITGELFF. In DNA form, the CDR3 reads TGTGCCAGCAGAATCACCGGGGAGCTGTTTTTT.

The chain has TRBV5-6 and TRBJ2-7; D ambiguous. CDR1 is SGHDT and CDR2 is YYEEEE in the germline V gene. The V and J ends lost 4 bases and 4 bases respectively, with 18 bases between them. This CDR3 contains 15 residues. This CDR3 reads CASSPSMGSGYEQYF. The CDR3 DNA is TGTGCCAGCAGCCCTAGTATGGGTAGTGGGTACGAGCAGTACTTC.

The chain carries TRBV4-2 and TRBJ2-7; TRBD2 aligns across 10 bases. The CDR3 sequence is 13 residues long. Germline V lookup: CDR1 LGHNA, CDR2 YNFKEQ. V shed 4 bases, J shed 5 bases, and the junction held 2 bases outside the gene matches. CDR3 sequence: CASSLGTSDEQYF. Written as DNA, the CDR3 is TGTGCCAGCAGCCTAGGGACTAGCGACGAGCAGTACTTC.

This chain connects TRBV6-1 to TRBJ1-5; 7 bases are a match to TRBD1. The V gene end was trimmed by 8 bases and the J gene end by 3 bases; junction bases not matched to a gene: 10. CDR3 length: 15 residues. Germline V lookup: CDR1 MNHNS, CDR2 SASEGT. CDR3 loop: CASSHTGTDNQPQHF. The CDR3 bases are TGTGCCAGCTCCCACACCGGGACAGACAATCAGCCCCAGCATTTT.

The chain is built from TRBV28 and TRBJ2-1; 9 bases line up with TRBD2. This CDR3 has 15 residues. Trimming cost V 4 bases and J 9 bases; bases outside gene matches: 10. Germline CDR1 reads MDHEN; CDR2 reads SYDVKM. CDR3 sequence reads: CASSSGAGGVIEQFF. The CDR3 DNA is TGTGCCAGCAGTTCCGGAGCGGGAGGAGTAATTGAGCAGTTCTTC.

CDR3: CASSCQRGADNQPQHF. The CDR3 DNA is TGTGCCAGCAGTTGCCAACGAGGGGCGGACAATCAGCCCCAGCATTTT. The chain joins TRBV25-1 to TRBJ1-5; TRBD1 is a possible D gene (5 bases). V gave up 5 bases and J gave up 3 bases, with 17 bases separating them. This CDR3 contains 16 residues. Germline CDR1 is MGHDK and CDR2 is SYGVNS.

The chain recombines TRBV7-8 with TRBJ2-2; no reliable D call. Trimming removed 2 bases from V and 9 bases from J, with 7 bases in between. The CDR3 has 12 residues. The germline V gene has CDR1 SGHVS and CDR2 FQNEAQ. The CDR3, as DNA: TGTGCCAGCAGCTTAAGGGTCAGGGAGCTGTTTTTT. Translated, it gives CASSLRVRELFF. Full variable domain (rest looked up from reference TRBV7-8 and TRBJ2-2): GAGVSQSPRYKVAKRGQDVALRCDPISGHVSLFWYQQALGQGPEFLTYFQNEAQLDKSGLPSDRFFAERPEGSVSTLKIQRTQQEDSAVYLCASSLRVRELFFGEGSRLTVL.

The CDR3 bases are TGTGCCAGCAGCTCCCAACCGCCCGGGACGCGCCCCGGGGAGCTGTTTTTT. Its protein is CASSSQPPGTRPGELFF. The J gene is TRBJ2-2, the V gene TRBV4-2; D tentatively fits TRBD1 or TRBD2 (5 bases each). This CDR3 has 17 residues. Germline V lookup: CDR1 LGHNA, CDR2 YNFKEQ. The V and J ends lost 5 bases and 6 bases respectively, with 22 bases between them.

CDR3 in amino acids: CSVRGQGNEQYF. The CDR3 nucleotides are TGCAGCGTCCGGGGACAGGGAAACGAGCAGTACTTC. The chain combines TRBV29-1 with TRBJ2-7; TRBD1 agrees at 9 bases. The V segment lost 6 bases and the J segment 5 bases; nucleotides outside the gene matches: 5. CDR3 length: 12 amino acids. From germline, CDR1 is SQVTM and CDR2 ANQGSEA.

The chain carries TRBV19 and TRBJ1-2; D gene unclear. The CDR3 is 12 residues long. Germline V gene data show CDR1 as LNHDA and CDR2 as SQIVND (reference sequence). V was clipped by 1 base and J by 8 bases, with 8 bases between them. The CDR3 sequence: CASSIGPDGYTF. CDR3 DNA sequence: TGTGCCAGTAGTATAGGACCTGACGGCTACACCTTC.

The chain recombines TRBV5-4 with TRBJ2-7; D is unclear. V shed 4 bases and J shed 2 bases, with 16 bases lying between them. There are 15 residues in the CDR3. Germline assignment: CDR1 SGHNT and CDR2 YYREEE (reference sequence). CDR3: CASSPTGRATYEQYF. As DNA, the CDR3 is TGTGCCAGCAGCCCGACCGGCAGAGCGACCTACGAGCAGTACTTC. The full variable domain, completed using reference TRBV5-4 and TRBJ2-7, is ETGVTQSPTHLIKTRGQQVTLRCSSQSGHNTVSWYQQALGQGPQFIFQYYREEENGRGNFPPRFSGLQFPNYSSELNVNALELDDSALYLCASSPTGRATYEQYFGPGTRLTVT.

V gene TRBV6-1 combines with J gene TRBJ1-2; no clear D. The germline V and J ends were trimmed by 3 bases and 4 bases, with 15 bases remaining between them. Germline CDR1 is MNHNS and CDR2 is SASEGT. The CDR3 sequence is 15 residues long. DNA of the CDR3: TGTGCCAGCAGTGAGGTGCGGGGAGGTCCCTATGGCTACACCTTC. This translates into CASSEVRGGPYGYTF.

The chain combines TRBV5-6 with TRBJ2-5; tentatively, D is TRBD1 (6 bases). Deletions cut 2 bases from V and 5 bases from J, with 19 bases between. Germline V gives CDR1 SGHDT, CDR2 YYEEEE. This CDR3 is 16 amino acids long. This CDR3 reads CASSFKLTGPWETQYF. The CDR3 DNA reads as TGTGCCAGCAGCTTTAAATTAACAGGGCCATGGGAGACCCAGTACTTC. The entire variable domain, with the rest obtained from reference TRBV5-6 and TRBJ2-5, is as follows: DAGVTQSPTHLIKTRGQQVTLRCSPKSGHDTVSWYQQALGQGPQFIFQYYEEEERQRGNFPDRFSGHQFPNYSSELNVNALLLGDSALYLCASSFKLTGPWETQYFGPGTRLLVL.

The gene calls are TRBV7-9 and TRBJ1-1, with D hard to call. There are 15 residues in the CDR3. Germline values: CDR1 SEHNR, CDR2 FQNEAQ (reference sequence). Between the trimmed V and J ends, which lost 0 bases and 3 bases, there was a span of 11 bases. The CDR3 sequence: CASSLAGLRDTEAFF. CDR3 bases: TGTGCCAGCAGCTTAGCCGGTTTGAGAGACACTGAAGCTTTCTTT.

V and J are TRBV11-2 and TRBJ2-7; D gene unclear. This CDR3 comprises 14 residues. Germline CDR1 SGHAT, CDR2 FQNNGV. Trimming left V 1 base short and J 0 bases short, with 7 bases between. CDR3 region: CASSLGRPSYEQYF. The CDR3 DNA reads TGTGCCAGCAGCTTAGGACGCCCCTCCTACGAGCAGTACTTC. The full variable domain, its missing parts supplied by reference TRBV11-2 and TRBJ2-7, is EAGVAQSPRYKIIEKRQSVAFWCNPISGHATLYWYQQILGQGPKLLIQFQNNGVVDDSQLPKDRFSAERLKGVDSTLKIQPAKLEDSAVYLCASSLGRPSYEQYFGPGTRLTVT.

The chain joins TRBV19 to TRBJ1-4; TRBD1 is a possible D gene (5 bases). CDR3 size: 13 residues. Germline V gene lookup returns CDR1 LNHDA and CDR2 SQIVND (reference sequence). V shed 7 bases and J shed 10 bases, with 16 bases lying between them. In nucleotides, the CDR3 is TGTGCCAGTACCGACAGACCCGAAGGAAAACTGTTTTTT. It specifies CASTDRPEGKLFF. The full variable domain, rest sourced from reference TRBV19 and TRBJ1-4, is DGGITQSPKYLFRKEGQNVTLSCEQNLNHDAMYWYRQDPGQGLRLIYYSQIVNDFQKGDIAEGYSVSREKKESFPLTVTSAQKNPTAFYLCASTDRPEGKLFFGSGTQLSVL.

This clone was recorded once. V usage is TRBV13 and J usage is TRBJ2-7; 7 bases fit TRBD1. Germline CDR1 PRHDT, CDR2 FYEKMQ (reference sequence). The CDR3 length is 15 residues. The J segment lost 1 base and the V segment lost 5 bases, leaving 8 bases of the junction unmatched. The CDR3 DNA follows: TGTGCCAGCAGCCGTCCGACAGGGACATCCTACGAGCAGTACTTC. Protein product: CASSRPTGTSYEQYF.

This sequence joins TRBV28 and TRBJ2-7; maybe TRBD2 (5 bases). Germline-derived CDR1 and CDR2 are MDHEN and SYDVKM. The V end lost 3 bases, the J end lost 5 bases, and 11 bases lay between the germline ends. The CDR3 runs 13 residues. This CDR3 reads CASSFEGTHEQYF. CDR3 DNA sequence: TGTGCCAGCAGTTTTGAGGGTACCCACGAGCAGTACTTC.

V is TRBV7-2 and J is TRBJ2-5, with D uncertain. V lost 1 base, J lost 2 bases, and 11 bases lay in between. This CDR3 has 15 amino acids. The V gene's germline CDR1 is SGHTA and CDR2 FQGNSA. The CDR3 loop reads CASSLGIGSQETQYF. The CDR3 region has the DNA TGTGCCAGCAGCTTAGGGATCGGGTCACAAGAGACCCAGTACTTC.